Sequencing of this TCR beta chain was carried out in a study of blood T cell repertoires in COVID-19 (dated by TCRdb to 2018 to 2021). About the study as a whole: Samples covering the acute and convalescent phases of COVID-19 were provided by collaborators in the United States, Italy and Spain. The prospective study material was composed of cDNA or gDNA derived from T cells, B-cell-depleted T cells, or PBMCs. Deeply sampled blood TCRbeta repertoires from subjects exposed to, actively infected with, or recovered from COVID-19 were included in the dataset. The repertoires were made available in a free public database intended to serve as a resource for research on the immune response to SARS-CoV-2. The samples were drawn from two sources: the first 160 participants of the ongoing ImmuneRACE study, and 1,254 subjects contributed by 6 global collaborators. Nearly every sample came with metadata listing a de-identified subject ID, COVID-19 status, age in years and sex. Where available, HLA class I and class II types were taken from metadata supplied by the sample provider and were not determined by assay-based typing.

Here is what the overall study found, with its caveats: How much clinical and demographic metadata was included differed by source and by participant, and the metadata was provided uncurated.

Participants in the prospective study were aged roughly 18 to 95 years, lived in 20 to 25 United States geographic areas, and enrolled through a virtual design. Cohort assignment in the prospective study relied on participant-reported clinical history from a screening survey and a study questionnaire. Exposed participants had been in contact with someone with a PCR-confirmed or clinician-diagnosed COVID-19 case within 2 weeks of study entry. In the prospective study, mobile phlebotomists collected whole blood, serum and a nasopharyngeal or oropharyngeal swab from each participant. Additional blood draws and questionnaires over an approximately 2-month period could optionally be provided by prospective study participants. Before DNA extraction, blood samples from the prospective study were shipped at room temperature or frozen. The immunoSEQ Assay, a bias-controlled multiplex PCR, was used to amplify TCRbeta CDR3 regions from genomic DNA. The published analysis was carried out like this. Within the assay, amplification of reference gene primers was used to estimate how many nucleated cells each sample contained. Sequence reads were collapsed and filtered to measure the absolute abundance of every unique TCRbeta CDR3 rearrangement. Productive Simpson clonality was computed per sample as the square root of Simpson's diversity index over productive rearrangements. TCRdb stores this immuneACCESS table with in-frame sequences only. Part of the clones is absent; in the studies checked, under half of the shortfall reflects unresolved V genes, and no reason is known for the rest. The D gene and trimming were derived from the DNA, and the V and J assignments and clone size from that table. Counted in this sample were about 350,000 clones; around nine tenths of them appeared once. In total, the top ten clones hold 0.95% to 1.1% of the sample.

To note about this clone: Its antigen is still unknown. Base qualities are not recorded, but no much larger clone differs from it by a single base.

Sequencing was performed on PBMCs or T cells enriched from blood (not recorded which). This sequence originates from a woman in her twenties or thirties who had been exposed to COVID-19.

The nucleotide sequence reads TGTGCCAGCAGTGAACAGGCCCCACGGGGAGATACGCAGTATTTT. This gives the protein CASSEQAPRGDTQYF. The sequence is built from TRBV6-1 and TRBJ2-3; TRBD2 is possibly the D segment (5 matching bases). As encoded in the germline V gene, CDR1 is MNHNS while CDR2 is SASEGT. Cut back by 2 bases and 5 bases, the V and J ends lie 14 bases apart. Taken from cysteine to phenylalanine, the CDR3 has 15 residues. Here the CDR3 DNA is all that survives: 45 bases in frame from base 1.